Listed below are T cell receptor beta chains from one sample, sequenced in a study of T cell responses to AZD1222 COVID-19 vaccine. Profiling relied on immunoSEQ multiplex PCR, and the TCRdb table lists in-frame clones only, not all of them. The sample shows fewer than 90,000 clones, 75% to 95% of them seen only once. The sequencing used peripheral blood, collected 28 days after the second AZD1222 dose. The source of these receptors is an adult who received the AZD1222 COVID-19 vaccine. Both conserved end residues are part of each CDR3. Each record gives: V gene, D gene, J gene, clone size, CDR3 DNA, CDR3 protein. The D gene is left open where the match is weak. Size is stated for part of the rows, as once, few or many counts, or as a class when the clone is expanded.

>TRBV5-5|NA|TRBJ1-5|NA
TGTGCCAGCAGCTTCCACAACAATCAGCCCCAGCATTTT
CASSFHNNQPQHF
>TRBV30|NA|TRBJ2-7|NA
TGTGCCACCCCCGGGACGGTTCCCTACGAGCAGTACTTC
CATPGTVPYEQYF
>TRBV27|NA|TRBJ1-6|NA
TGTGCCAGCAGTTTAATGGGGCGGAGCTCCTATAATTCACCCCTCCACTTT
CASSLMGRSSYNSPLHF
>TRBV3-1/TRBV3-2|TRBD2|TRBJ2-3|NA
TGTGCCAGCAGCGCACTGAGTACTAGCGCGGATACGCAGTATTTT
CASSALSTSADTQYF
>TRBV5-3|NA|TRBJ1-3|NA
TGTGCCAGAAGCTTGGGAGCGGGCCCTAGCTCTGGAAACACCATATATTTT
CARSLGAGPSSGNTIYF
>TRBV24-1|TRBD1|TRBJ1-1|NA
TGTGCCACCAGCCCCGGACAGGGACGAAACACTGAAGCTTTCTTT
CATSPGQGRNTEAFF
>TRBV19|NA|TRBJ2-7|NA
TGTGCCAGTAGTAACCCTCGGGGCGGGGACTACGAGCAGTACTTC
CASSNPRGGDYEQYF
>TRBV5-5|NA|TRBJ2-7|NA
TGTGCCAGCAGCTTGGACGCAGCCAGCTCCTACGAGCAGTACTTC
CASSLDAASSYEQYF
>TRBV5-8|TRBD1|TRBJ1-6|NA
TGTGCCAGCAGCCCGGACAGGGTTTCACCCCTCCACTTT
CASSPDRVSPLHF
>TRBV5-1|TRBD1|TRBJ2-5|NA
TGCGCCAGCAGCTTGTGGACAGGACGGGCCCAAGAGACCCAGTACTTC
CASSLWTGRAQETQYF
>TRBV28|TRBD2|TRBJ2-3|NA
TGTGCCAGCAGAAAGGGGAGCGGGATAAACACAGATACGCAGTATTTT
CASRKGSGINTDTQYF
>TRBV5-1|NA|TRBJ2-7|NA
TGCGCCAGCAGCTCAGGGGAACGGCACTCCTACGAGCAGTACTTC
CASSSGERHSYEQYF
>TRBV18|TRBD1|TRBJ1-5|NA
TGTGCCAGCTCCGGGCAGGGACAGCAGCCCCAGCATTTT
CASSGQGQQPQHF
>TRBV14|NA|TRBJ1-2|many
TGTGCCAGCAGCCAAGAACTTTGGGCGAACTATGGCTACACCTTC
CASSQELWANYGYTF
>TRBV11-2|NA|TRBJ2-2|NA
TGTGCCAGCAGCTTAGTTGGGAGGCTTACCGGGGAGCTGTTTTTT
CASSLVGRLTGELFF
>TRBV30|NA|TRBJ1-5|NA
TGTGCCTGGAGTTTCGGGCAGGATCAGCCCCAGCATTTT
CAWSFGQDQPQHF
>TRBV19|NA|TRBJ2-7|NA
TGTGCCAGTAGTAACCCCTCTACAGCTTCCTACGAGCAGTACTTC
CASSNPSTASYEQYF
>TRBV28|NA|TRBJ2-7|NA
TGTGCCAGTACGGACTTTTCCTACGAGCAGTACTTC
CASTDFSYEQYF
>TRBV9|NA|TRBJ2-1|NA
TGTGCCAGCAGCGACCGGGACCAGACCCACAATGAGCAGTTCTTC
CASSDRDQTHNEQFF
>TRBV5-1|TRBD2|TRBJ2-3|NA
TGCGCCAGCAGCCCAGGACTAGAACGCGGCACAGATACGCAGTATTTT
CASSPGLERGTDTQYF
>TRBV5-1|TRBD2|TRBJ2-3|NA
TGCGCCAGCAGCACCGGACTAGCGACTAGCACAGATACGCAGTATTTT
CASSTGLATSTDTQYF
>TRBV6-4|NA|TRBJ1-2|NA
TGTGCCAGCAGTGACCCAAACTATGGCTACACCTTC
CASSDPNYGYTF
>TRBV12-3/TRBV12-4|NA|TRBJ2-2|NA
TGTGCCAGCACTACCTTCCCCGGGGAGCTGTTTTTT
CASTTFPGELFF
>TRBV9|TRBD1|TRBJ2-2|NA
TGTGCCAGCAGCGCCACGACAGGGTTCGGGGAGCTGTTTTTT
CASSATTGFGELFF
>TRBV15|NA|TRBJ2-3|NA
TGTGCCACTTTGATGTCAGCCCAAGGAGATACGCAGTATTTT
CATLMSAQGDTQYF
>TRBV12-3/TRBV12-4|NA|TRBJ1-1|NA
TGTGCCAGCAAGAAGACAGAGTACACTGAAGCTTTCTTT
CASKKTEYTEAFF
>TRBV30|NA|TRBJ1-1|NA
TGTGCCTGGAGTCCCTTCACAGGGTTAATCACTGAAGCTTTCTTT
CAWSPFTGLITEAFF
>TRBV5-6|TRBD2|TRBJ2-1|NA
TGTGCCAGCAACCAACTAGCGGGGTCTTACAATGAGCAGTTCTTC
CASNQLAGSYNEQFF
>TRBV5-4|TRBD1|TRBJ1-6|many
TGTGCCAGCGCCGGGACAGGGGAAGAAATCCTCCACTTT
CASAGTGEEILHF
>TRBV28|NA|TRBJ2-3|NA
TGTGCCAGCAGCCTCGTTGGGGGGGCCGGAGATACGCAGTATTTT
CASSLVGGAGDTQYF
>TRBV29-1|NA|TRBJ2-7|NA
TGCAGCGTTTCTGATCCGGGACAAGGCTACGAGCAGTACTTC
CSVSDPGQGYEQYF
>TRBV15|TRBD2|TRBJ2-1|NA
TGTGCCACCAGCAGAGGAGGGACTAGGCGCATAAATGAGCAGTTCTTC
CATSRGGTRRINEQFF
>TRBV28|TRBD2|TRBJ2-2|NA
TGTGCCAGCAGTTTATGCATGTGGTTGGGGCTAGCGGACGCGAACACCGGGGAGCTGTTTTTT
CASSLCMWLGLADANTGELFF
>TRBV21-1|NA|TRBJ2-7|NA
TGTGCCAGAGGGACAGACGAGCAGTACTTC
CARGTDEQYF
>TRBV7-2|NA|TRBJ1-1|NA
TGTGCCAGCAGCGGCAGGGGACTATTGAATTTCATTGAAGCTTTCTTT
CASSGRGLLNFIEAFF
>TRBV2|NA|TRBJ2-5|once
TGTGCCAGCAGCGGACGCAGGATCCAAGAGACCCAGTACTTC
CASSGRRIQETQYF
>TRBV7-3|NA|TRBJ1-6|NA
TGTGCCAGCAGCTTAGGAGCCAGGGGTTCACCCCTCCACTTT
CASSLGARGSPLHF
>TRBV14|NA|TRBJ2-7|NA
TGTGCCAGCAGTCATGCCTACGAGCAGTACTTC
CASSHAYEQYF
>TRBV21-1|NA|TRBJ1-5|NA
TGTGCCAGCAGTCTCGAGGGGTTTCTGGCAGGGAGCAATCAGCCCCAGCATTTT
CASSLEGFLAGSNQPQHF
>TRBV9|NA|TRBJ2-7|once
TGTGCCAGCAGCGTAGGACCGGGGTTAGGAGCGGACTACGAGCAGTACTTC
CASSVGPGLGADYEQYF